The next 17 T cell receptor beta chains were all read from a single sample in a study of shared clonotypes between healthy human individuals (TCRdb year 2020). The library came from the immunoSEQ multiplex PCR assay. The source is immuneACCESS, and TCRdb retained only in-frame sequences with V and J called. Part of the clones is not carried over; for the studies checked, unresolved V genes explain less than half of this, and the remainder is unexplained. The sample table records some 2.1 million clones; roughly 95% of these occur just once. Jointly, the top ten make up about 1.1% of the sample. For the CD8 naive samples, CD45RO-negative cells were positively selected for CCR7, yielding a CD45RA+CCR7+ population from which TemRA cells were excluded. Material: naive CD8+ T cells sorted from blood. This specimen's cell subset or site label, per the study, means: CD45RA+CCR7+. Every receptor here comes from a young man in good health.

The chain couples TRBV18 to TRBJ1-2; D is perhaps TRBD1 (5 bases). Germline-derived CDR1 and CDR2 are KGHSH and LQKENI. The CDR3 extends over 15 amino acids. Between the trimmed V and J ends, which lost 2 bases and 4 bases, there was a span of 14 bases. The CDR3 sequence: CASSPRKGEGYGYTF. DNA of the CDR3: TGTGCCAGCTCACCAAGAAAAGGGGAGGGCTATGGCTACACCTTC.

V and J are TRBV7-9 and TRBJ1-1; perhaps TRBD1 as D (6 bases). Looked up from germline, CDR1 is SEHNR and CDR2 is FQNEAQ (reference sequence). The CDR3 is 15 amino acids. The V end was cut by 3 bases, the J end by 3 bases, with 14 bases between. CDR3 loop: CASSLDSTIDTEAFF. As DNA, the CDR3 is TGTGCCAGCAGCTTGGACAGTACCATCGACACTGAAGCTTTCTTT.

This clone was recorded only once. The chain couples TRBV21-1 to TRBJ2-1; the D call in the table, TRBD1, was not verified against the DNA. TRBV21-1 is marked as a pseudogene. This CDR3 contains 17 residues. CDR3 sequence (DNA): TGTGCCAGCAGCAAAGTTTTTATGGCTTATGCCGACAATGAGCAGTTCTTC. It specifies CASSKVFMAYADNEQFF.

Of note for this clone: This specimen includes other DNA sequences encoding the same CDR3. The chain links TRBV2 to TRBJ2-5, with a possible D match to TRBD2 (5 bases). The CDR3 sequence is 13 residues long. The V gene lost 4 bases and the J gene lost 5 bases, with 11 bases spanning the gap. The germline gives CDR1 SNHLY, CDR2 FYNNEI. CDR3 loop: CASSAEGWETQYF. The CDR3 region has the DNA TGTGCCAGCAGTGCTGAGGGCTGGGAGACCCAGTACTTC.

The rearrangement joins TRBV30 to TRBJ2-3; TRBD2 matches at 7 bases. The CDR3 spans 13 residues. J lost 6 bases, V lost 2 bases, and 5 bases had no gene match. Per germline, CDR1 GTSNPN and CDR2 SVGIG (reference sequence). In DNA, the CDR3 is TGTGCCTGGAGTCAAACAGCGGGGGATACGCAGTATTTT. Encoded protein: CAWSQTAGDTQYF.

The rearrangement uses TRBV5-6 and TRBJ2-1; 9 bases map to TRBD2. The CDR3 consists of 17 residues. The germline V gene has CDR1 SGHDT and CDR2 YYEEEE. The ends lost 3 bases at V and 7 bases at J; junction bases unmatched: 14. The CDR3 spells CASSSTLSGGPWNEQFF. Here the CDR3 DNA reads TGTGCCAGCAGCTCAACCCTTAGCGGGGGCCCCTGGAATGAGCAGTTCTTC.

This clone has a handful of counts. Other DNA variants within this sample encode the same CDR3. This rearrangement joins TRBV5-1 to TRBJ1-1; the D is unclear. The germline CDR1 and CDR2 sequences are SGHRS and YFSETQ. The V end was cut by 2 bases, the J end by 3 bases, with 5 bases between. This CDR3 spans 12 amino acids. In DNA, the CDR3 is TGCGCCAGCAGCTTACAAGACACTGAAGCTTTCTTT. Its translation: CASSLQDTEAFF.

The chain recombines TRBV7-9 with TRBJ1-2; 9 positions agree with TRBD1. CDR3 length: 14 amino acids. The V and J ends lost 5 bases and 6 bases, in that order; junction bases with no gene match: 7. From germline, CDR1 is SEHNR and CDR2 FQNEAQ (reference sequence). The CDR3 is CASSLGQGWDGYTF. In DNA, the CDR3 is TGTGCCAGCAGCCTCGGACAGGGGTGGGATGGCTACACCTTC.

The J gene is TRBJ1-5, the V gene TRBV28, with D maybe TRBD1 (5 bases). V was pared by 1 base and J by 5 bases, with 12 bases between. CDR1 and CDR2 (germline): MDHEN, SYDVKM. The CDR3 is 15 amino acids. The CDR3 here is CASSLLKQEDQPQHF. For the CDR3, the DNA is TGTGCCAGCAGTTTATTGAAACAGGAGGATCAGCCCCAGCATTTT.

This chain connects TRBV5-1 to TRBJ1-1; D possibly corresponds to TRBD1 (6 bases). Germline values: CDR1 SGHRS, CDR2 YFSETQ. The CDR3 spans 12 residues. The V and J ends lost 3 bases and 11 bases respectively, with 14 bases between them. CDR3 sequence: CASSYTGRDAFF. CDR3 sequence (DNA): TGCGCCAGCAGCTACACAGGGAGGGACGCTTTCTTT. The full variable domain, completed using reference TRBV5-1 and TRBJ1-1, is KAGVTQTPRYLIKTRGQQVTLSCSPISGHRSVSWYQQTPGQGLQFLFEYFSETQRNKGNFPGRFSGRQFSNSRSEMNVSTLELGDSALYLCASSYTGRDAFFGQGTRLTVV.

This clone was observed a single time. This chain's CDR3 is CASSLGWDRPGEQYF. CDR3 nucleotide sequence: TGCGCCAGCAGCTTGGGGTGGGACAGACCGGGAGAGCAGTACTTC. The V and J genes are TRBV5-1 and TRBJ2-7, with 7 bases fitting TRBD1. Trimming at V came to 0 bases and at J to 7 bases, leaving 10 bases not matched to a gene. There are 15 residues in the CDR3. CDR1 and CDR2 (germline): SGHRS, YFSETQ.

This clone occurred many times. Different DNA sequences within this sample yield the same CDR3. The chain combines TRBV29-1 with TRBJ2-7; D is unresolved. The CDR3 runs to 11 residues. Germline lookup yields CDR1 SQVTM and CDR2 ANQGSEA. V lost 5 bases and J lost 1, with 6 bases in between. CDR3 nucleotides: TGCAGCGTTTTAGGGTCCTACGAGCAGTACTTC. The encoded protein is CSVLGSYEQYF.

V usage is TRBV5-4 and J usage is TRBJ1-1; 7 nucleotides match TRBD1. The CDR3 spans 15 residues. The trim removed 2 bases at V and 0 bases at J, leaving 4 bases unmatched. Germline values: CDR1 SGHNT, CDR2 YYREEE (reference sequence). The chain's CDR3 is CASSFDRAMNTEAFF. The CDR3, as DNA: TGTGCCAGCAGCTTTGACAGGGCCATGAACACTGAAGCTTTCTTT.

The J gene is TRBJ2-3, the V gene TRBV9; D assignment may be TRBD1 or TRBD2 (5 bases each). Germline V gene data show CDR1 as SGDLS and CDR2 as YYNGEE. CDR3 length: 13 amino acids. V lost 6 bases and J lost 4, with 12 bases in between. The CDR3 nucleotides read TGTGCCAGCAACCTGGGGGAAGCAGATACGCAGTATTTT. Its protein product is CASNLGEADTQYF.

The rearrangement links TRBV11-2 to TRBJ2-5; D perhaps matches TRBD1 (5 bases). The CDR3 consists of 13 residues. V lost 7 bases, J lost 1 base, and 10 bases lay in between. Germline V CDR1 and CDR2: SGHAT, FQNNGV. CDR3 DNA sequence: TGTGCCAGCATTGGGGCAGCCCAAGAGACCCAGTACTTC. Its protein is CASIGAAQETQYF.

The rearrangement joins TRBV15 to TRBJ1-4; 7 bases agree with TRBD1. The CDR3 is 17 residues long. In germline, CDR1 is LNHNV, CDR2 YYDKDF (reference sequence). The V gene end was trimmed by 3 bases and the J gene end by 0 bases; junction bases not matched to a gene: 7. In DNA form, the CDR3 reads TGTGCCACCAGCAGGGACAGGCTAATCGCAACTAATGAAAAACTGTTTTTT. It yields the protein CATSRDRLIATNEKLFF.

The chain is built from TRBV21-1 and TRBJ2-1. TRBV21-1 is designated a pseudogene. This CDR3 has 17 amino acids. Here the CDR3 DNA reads TGTGCCAGCAGCAAACTGTTGGACCGTGGACCCTACAATGAGCAGTTCTTC. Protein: CASSKLLDRGPYNEQFF.